A selection of T cell receptor beta chains follows, all from one sample in a study of T cell repertoires in cytomegalovirus infection. MiXCR was run by TCRdb on the reads, yielding one entry per CDR3 protein. The sample consists of roughly 500,000 distinct CDR3 sequences, under 45% of them appearing once. What these receptors recognize is not known. This specimen consisted of cultured PBMCs, obtained from culture after CMV antigen stimulation. Source of these receptors: a human donor in good health (CMV status not recorded). Some clones in this sample may be carry-over from other donors' samples. Each CDR3 is given with its conserved first and last residue.

TRBJ1-4 TRBV28 CATRQSGGEKLFF
TRBJ1-1 TRBV5-1 CASSMWGQGDIEAFF
TRBJ1-2 TRBV7-8 CASSTGGAQTSYGYTF
TRBJ2-7 TRBV7-6 CASSSQAYEQYF
TRBJ2-3 TRBV12-3/TRBV12-4 CASSFLAEGDTQYF
TRBJ2-7 TRBV12-5 CASALMTGPNRIYEQYF
TRBJ2-7 TRBV20-1 CSFERGRAYEQYF
TRBJ2-3 TRBV7-6 CASSSPSPAGLGTQYF
TRBJ2-7 TRBV5-1 CASSLDSSRGLEQYF
TRBJ2-7 TRBV6-1 CASGIAAGQRFYEQYF
TRBJ2-7 TRBV7-9 CASTPGVSGEQYF
TRBJ2-7 TRBV18 CASSPMRASLGYEQYF
TRBJ2-7 TRBV12-3/TRBV12-4 CASSPGTSGTQDEQYF
TRBJ2-7 TRBV29-1 CSVGLPGSYEQYF
TRBJ2-6 TRBV28 CASSELAGRSGANVLTF
TRBJ2-1 TRBV6-5 CASSSRDASSYNEQFF
TRBJ2-2 TRBV7-2 CASSFWTGGATGELFF
TRBJ1-2 TRBV18 CASGPRNNYGYTF
TRBJ2-7 TRBV11-2 CASSVVGLKWYEQYF
TRBJ1-1 TRBV19 CASSTETQGAGAEAFF
TRBJ1-1 TRBV12-3/TRBV12-4 CASSEPGQVTEAFF
TRBJ2-2 TRBV5-3 CASRKQGATGELFF
TRBJ2-7 TRBV4-3 CASSQVPLGTSGDIYEQYF
TRBJ2-1 TRBV5-1 CASSLRRVKGSYNEQFF
TRBJ1-6 TRBV4-1 CASSQTTALYNSPLHF
TRBJ1-6 TRBV12-3/TRBV12-4 CATSGQGFSPLHF
TRBJ1-2 TRBV7-2 CASSFGSGQGWRKFYGYTF
TRBJ1-3 TRBV27 CASKTTGPLNTIYF
TRBJ1-2 TRBV11-2 CASSLLQPPPSNYGYTF
TRBJ2-7 TRBV6-6 CASRLRLAGRSYEQYF
TRBJ2-6 TRBV6-2/TRBV6-3 CASSYYPGHSGANVLTF
TRBJ1-2 TRBV12-3/TRBV12-4 CASSPRPPGDYGYTF
TRBJ2-7 TRBV6-1 CASSGAGTDEQYF
TRBJ2-7 TRBV12-3/TRBV12-4 CASSSGTSGRYEQYF
TRBJ1-5 TRBV7-9 CASSLGGVNQPQHF
TRBJ2-3 TRBV18 CASSPSSSTDTQYF
TRBJ2-2 TRBV4-1 CASSHDSRINTGELFF
TRBJ2-7 TRBV12-3/TRBV12-4 CASSPSGTSGSPFFSSYEQYF
TRBJ2-1 TRBV4-1 CASSRVSGSSYNEQFF
TRBJ2-2 TRBV28 CATRGGGELFF
TRBJ1-4 TRBV18 CASSPDRGANEKLFF
TRBJ1-1 TRBV12-3/TRBV12-4 CASSYDRGWTEAFF
TRBJ2-7 TRBV7-8 CASSSRGQNLRGQYF
TRBJ2-2 TRBV7-9 CASSGEGTENTGELFF
TRBJ2-1 TRBV7-2 CASSVRRSYNEQFF
TRBJ1-5 TRBV6-2/TRBV6-3 CASRGSHYSNQPQHF
TRBJ2-1 TRBV7-2 CASSLTSGTYNEQFF
TRBJ2-3 TRBV11-2 CASSSGVWEQYF
TRBJ2-7 TRBV7-2 CASSFSGGGTSYEQYF
TRBJ2-7 TRBV7-6 CASSPRTTTYEQYF
TRBJ2-7 TRBV11-2 CASSFPSLTYEQYF
TRBJ2-1 TRBV27 CASSPTTGLLAGGTGEQFF